This TCR beta chain is from a study of shared clonotypes between healthy human individuals. Study as a whole: A couple of female and a few male donors aged 18 to 49 were enrolled.

This clone showed up just a few times. At one boundary the junction diverges from the germline segment, which might be a read error. The CDR3 extends over 14 amino acids. Germline V gene data show CDR1 as SSHAT and CDR2 as FNYEAQ (reference sequence). Unsorted PBMC DNA went through sequencing on ten immunoSEQ deep assay plates. Here immunoSEQ multiplex PCR was the method, and the copy in TCRdb shows in-frame clones only, minus some. The sample gives about 470,000 clones, around 79% of which show up once; about 13% is in the top ten. This TCR was recovered from a woman in her 40s in good health. Some clones in this sample may be carry-over from other donors' samples. Source material: PBMCs. The rearrangement joins TRBV7-7 to TRBJ2-2; TRBD1 is a possible D gene (6 bases). The CDR3 DNA reads TGTGCTAGCAGCTCACAGGGAGAAATGGGGGAGCTGTTTTTT. As protein: CASSSQGEMGELFF.